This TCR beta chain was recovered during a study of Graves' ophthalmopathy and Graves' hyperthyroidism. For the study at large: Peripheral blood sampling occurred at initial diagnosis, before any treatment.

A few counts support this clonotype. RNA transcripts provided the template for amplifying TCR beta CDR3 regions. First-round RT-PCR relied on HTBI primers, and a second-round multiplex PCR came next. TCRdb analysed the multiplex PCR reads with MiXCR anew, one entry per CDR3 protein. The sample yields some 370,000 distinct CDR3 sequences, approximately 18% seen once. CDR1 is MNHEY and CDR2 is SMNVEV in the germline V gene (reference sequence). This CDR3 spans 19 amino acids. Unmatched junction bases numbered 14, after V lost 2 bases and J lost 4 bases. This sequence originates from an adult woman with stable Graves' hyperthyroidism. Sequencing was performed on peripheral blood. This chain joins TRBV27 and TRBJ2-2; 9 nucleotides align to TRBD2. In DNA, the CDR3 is TGTGCCAGCAGTTTAGGACGATTGAGGGGCGGGAGGGCCACCGGGGAGCTGTTTTTT. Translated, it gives CASSLGRLRGGRATGELFF.